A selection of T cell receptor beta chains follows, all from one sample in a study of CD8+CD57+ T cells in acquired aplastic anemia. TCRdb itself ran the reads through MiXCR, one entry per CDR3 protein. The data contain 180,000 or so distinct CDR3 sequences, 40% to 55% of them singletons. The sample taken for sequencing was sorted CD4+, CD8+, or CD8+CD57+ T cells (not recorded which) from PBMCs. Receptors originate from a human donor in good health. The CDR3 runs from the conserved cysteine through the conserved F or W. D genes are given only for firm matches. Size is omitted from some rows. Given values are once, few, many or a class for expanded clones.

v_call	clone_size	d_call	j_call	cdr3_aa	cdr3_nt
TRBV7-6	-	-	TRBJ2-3	CASSLGRPPKSTDTQYF	TGTGCCAGCAGCTTAGGGCGGCCACCCAAGAGCACAGATACGCAGTATTTT
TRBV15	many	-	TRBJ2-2	CATSGWNTGELFF	TGTGCCACCAGCGGATGGAACACCGGGGAGCTGTTTTTT
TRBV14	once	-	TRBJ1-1	CASSQAGTVGAFF	TGTGCCAGCAGCCAAGCGGGAACGGTTGGAGCTTTCTTT
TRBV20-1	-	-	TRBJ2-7	CSAPDYRRQEAQYF	TGCAGTGCGCCTGATTACAGGAGACAGGAGGCCCAGTACTTC
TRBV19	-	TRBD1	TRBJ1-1	CASRGTAMNTEAFF	TGTGCCAGTCGGGGGACAGCTATGAACACTGAAGCTTTCTTT
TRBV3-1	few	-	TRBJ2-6	CASSQVSRRASGANVLTF	TGTGCCAGCAGCCAAGTCTCACGACGGGCCTCTGGGGCCAACGTCCTGACTTTC
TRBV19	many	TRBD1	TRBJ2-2	CASGTGAARTGELFF	TGTGCCAGCGGGACAGGGGCCGCGAGGACCGGGGAGCTGTTTTTT
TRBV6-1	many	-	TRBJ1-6	CASFVGSSNSPLHF	TGTGCCAGCTTCGTAGGGTCCAGTAATTCACCCCTCCACTTT
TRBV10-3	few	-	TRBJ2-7	CAISSGTNPYEQYF	TGTGCCATCAGTTCCGGGACGAACCCCTACGAGCAGTACTTC
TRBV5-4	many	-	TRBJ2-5	CASSYRQSETQYF	TGTGCCAGCAGCTACCGACAATCTGAGACCCAGTACTTC
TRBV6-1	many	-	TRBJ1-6	CASRPTGYNSPLHF	TGTGCCAGCAGGCCCACGGGCTATAATTCACCCCTCCACTTT
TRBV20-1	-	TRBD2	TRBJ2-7	CSAPRPGLAGGLGEQYF	TGCAGTGCCCCGAGGCCAGGACTAGCGGGAGGGCTTGGCGAGCAGTACTTC
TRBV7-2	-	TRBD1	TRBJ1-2	CASSSGTGISYTF	TGTGCCAGCAGCTCCGGGACAGGAATAAGCTACACCTTC
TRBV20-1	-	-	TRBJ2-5	CSARVAGRMETQYF	TGCAGTGCTAGAGTCGCGGGAAGGATGGAGACCCAGTACTTC
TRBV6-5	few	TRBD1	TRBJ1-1	CASSSILSGGIFSEAFF	TGTGCCAGCAGTTCAATACTATCAGGGGGAATATTTTCTGAAGCTTTCTTT
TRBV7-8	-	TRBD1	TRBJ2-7	CASSWGSGTGSNEQYF	TGTGCCAGCAGCTGGGGCTCCGGGACAGGGTCCAACGAGCAGTACTTC
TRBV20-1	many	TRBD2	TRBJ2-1	CSASEDLAAVFHEQFF	TGCAGTGCTAGTGAAGATCTAGCGGCCGTATTCCATGAGCAGTTCTTC
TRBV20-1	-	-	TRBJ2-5	CSAGGQQETQYF	TGCAGTGCCGGCGGACAGCAAGAGACCCAGTACTTC
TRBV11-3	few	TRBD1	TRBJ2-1	CASSYPPQGDSNEQFF	TGTGCCAGCAGCTACCCCCCCCAGGGGGATAGCAATGAGCAGTTCTTC
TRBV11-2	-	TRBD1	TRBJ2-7	CASSLDGTETFDEQYF	TGTGCCAGCAGCTTAGATGGGACAGAAACCTTCGACGAGCAGTACTTC
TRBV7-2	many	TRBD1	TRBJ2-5	CASSSDRGQETQYF	TGTGCCAGCAGCTCCGACAGGGGTCAAGAGACCCAGTACTTC
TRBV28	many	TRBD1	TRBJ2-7	CATGTATYEQYF	TGTGCCACCGGGACAGCCACCTACGAGCAGTACTTC
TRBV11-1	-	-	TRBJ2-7	CASSPIMAGPSYEQYF	TGTGCCAGCAGCCCAATTATGGCGGGCCCTTCCTACGAGCAGTACTTC
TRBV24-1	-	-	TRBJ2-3	CATSDQNPDTQYF	TGTGCCACCAGTGACCAGAACCCGGATACGCAGTATTTT
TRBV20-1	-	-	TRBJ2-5	CSASRRARETQYF	TGCAGCGCTAGCAGGAGGGCCAGGGAGACCCAGTACTTC
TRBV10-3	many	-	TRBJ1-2	CAISETFSEGGYTF	TGTGCCATCAGTGAGACTTTTTCGGAAGGAGGCTACACCTTC
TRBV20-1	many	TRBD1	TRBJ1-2	CSARQGARGYTF	TGCAGTGCCCGACAGGGGGCGCGTGGCTACACCTTC
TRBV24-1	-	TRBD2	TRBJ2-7	CATSDGGGDHEQYF	TGTGCCACCAGTGATGGGGGGGGAGACCACGAGCAGTACTTC
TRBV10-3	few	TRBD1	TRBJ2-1	CAISAGTAYNEQFF	TGTGCCATCAGTGCCGGGACAGCCTACAATGAGCAGTTCTTC
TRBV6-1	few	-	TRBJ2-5	CASSEGGLQETQYF	TGTGCCAGCAGTGAAGGAGGTCTCCAAGAGACCCAGTACTTC
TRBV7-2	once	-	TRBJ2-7	CASSLAFLAYEQYF	TGTGCCAGCAGCTTAGCGTTTCTGGCCTACGAGCAGTACTTC
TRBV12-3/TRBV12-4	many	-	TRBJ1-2	CASSRTVPWDGYTF	TGTGCCAGCAGTCGGACCGTCCCTTGGGATGGCTACACCTTC
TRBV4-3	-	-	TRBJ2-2	CASSQGRITRINTGELFF	TGCGCCAGCAGCCAAGGGCGGATCACCCGGATAAACACCGGGGAGCTGTTTTTT
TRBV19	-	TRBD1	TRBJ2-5	CASNRDRTTTQYF	TGTGCCAGTAACCGGGACAGGACAACGACCCAGTACTTC
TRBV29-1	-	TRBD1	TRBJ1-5	CSVITGGTGNQPQHF	TGCAGCGTCATCACAGGGGGTACAGGCAATCAGCCCCAGCATTTT
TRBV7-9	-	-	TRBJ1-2	CASERGIRYGYTF	TGTGCCAGCGAAAGGGGGATTCGCTATGGCTACACCTTC
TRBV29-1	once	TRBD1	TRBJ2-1	CSVLDRVNEQFF	TGCAGCGTCCTGGACAGGGTGAATGAGCAGTTCTTC
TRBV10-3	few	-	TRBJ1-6	CAISNKDNSPLHF	TGTGCCATCAGCAATAAGGATAATTCACCCCTCCACTTT
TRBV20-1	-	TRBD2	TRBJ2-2	CSASRSSGRSGELFF	TGCAGTGCTAGCAGGTCTAGCGGGAGGTCCGGGGAGCTGTTTTTT
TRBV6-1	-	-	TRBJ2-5	CASSAGLQETQYF	TGTGCCAGCAGTGCGGGGCTCCAAGAGACCCAGTACTTC
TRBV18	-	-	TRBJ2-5	CASSPRSGTGETQYF	TGTGCCAGCTCACCACGAAGCGGAACTGGGGAGACCCAGTACTTC
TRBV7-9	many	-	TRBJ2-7	CASSKGGVYYEQYF	TGTGCCAGCAGTAAAGGGGGAGTCTACTACGAGCAGTACTTC
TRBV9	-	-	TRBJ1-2	CASDSENYGYTF	TGTGCCAGCGACAGTGAGAACTATGGCTACACCTTC
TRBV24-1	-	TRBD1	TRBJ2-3	CATSDYPQGSSTDTQYF	TGTGCCACCAGTGATTACCCACAGGGGTCTAGCACAGATACGCAGTATTTT
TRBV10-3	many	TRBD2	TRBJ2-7	CAISERSSGSREQYF	TGTGCCATCAGTGAGCGATCTAGCGGGAGCAGGGAGCAGTACTTC
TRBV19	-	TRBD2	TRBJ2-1	CAQVAGNSYNEQFF	TGTGCTCAGGTAGCGGGCAACTCCTACAATGAGCAGTTCTTC
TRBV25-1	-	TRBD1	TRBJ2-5	CASSQTGGIETQYF	TGTGCCAGCAGCCAGACAGGGGGGATAGAGACCCAGTACTTC
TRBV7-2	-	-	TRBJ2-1	CASRPETYNEQFF	TGTGCCAGCAGGCCTGAGACCTACAATGAGCAGTTCTTC